These 27 T cell receptor beta chains were sequenced from one sample in a study of cytomegalovirus exposure and HLA in healthy donors. A multiplex PCR was run with 60 Vbeta primers and 13 Jbeta primers. Sequencing was performed with immunoSEQ multiplex PCR; in TCRdb, only in-frame clones are kept and a portion is missing. Of about 94,000 clones listed, about 80% are singletons. The sequenced sample consisted of PBMCs. These receptors all come from a man aged 35 to 55 in good health and CMV-seropositive.

Points on this clone: The same CDR3 also results from other DNA sequences found in this sample. This chain uses TRBV9 with TRBJ2-2, with D uncertain. Germline V gene data show CDR1 as SGDLS and CDR2 as YYNGEE. The CDR3 totals 15 residues. The V and J ends lost 0 bases and 2 bases respectively, with 8 bases between them. For the CDR3, the DNA is TGTGCCAGCAGCGTAGGAGGATCTAACACCGGGGAGCTGTTTTTT. This sequence encodes CASSVGGSNTGELFF. Full variable domain (rest looked up from reference TRBV9 and TRBJ2-2): DSGVTQTPKHLITATGQRVTLRCSPRSGDLSVYWYQQSLDQGLQFLIQYYNGEERAKGNILERFSAQQFPDLHSELNLSSLELGDSALYFCASSVGGSNTGELFFGEGSRLTVL.

The chain is built from TRBV7-2 and TRBJ2-5; 8 nucleotides agree with TRBD1. CDR1 is SGHTA, CDR2 FQGNSA, per germline. Trimming removed 1 base from V and 5 bases from J; junction bases left unmatched: 6. This CDR3 is 15 amino acids long. The DNA for the CDR3 is TGTGCCAGCAGCTTAGGGACAGGGCCTTGGGAGACCCAGTACTTC. Its translation is CASSLGTGPWETQYF.

The CDR3 reads CASSLIRGANTEAFF. CDR3 DNA sequence: TGTGCCAGCAGCTTGATACGGGGGGCGAACACTGAAGCTTTCTTT. The rearrangement uses TRBV5-8 and TRBJ1-1; possible D gene TRBD1, 6 bases. The CDR3 is 15 residues long. The V end lost 1 base, the J end lost 1 base, and 11 bases lay between the germline ends. CDR1 SGHTS and CDR2 YDEGEE come from the germline V gene. Looking up the rest from reference TRBV5-8 and TRBJ1-1 gives the full variable domain: EAGVTQSPTHLIKTRGQQATLRCSPISGHTSVYWYQQALGLGLQFLLWYDEGEERNRGNFPPRFSGRQFPNYSSELNVNALELEDSALYLCASSLIRGANTEAFFGQGTRLTVV.

This chain joins TRBV9 and TRBJ2-7; TRBD1 aligns across 9 bases. CDR3 length: 15 amino acids. Losses at the gene ends were 3 bases for V and 5 bases for J; bases not matched to a gene: 9. Germline CDR1 is SGDLS and CDR2 is YYNGEE. The CDR3 DNA sequence: TGTGCCAGCAGCGACAGGGGGCGGGGGCTCGACGAGCAGTACTTC. This codes for CASSDRGRGLDEQYF.

The chain is built from TRBV15 and TRBJ1-2; 8 nucleotides line up with TRBD1. Trimming at V came to 1 base and at J to 2 bases, leaving 15 bases not matched to a gene. There are 19 residues in the CDR3. CDR1 is LNHNV and CDR2 is YYDKDF in the germline V gene (reference sequence). DNA of the CDR3: TGTGCCACCAGCAGAGGGTGGGGGACAGGCGGGCTTGGGAACTATGGCTACACCTTC. It codes for CATSRGWGTGGLGNYGYTF. The full variable domain, rest sourced from reference TRBV15 and TRBJ1-2, is DAMVIQNPRYQVTQFGKPVTLSCSQTLNHNVMYWYQQKSSQAPKLLFHYYDKDFNNEADTPDNFQSRRPNTSFCFLDIRSPGLGDTAMYLCATSRGWGTGGLGNYGYTFGSGTRLTVV.

The gene calls are TRBV13 and TRBJ2-3; 8 positions agree with TRBD1. CDR3 length: 14 residues. Germline values: CDR1 PRHDT, CDR2 FYEKMQ (reference sequence). The trim removed 3 bases at V and 1 base at J, leaving 0 bases unmatched. CDR3 nucleotide sequence: TGTGCCAGCAGCTTGGGACAGGGCACAGATACGCAGTATTTT. It specifies CASSLGQGTDTQYF.

This chain joins TRBV2 and TRBJ2-1; D perhaps matches TRBD1 (6 bases). The CDR3 contains 13 residues. Trimming took off 4 bases at V and 5 bases at J, with 9 bases between the two ends. Per germline, CDR1 SNHLY and CDR2 FYNNEI. CDR3 nucleotides: TGTGCCAGCAGTGCTCGACAGGACAATGAGCAGTTCTTC. This translates into CASSARQDNEQFF.

This sequence joins TRBV9 and TRBJ1-1; no firm D call. Germline CDR1 is SGDLS and CDR2 is YYNGEE. The CDR3 runs 13 residues. V was pared by 2 bases and J by 1 base, with 6 bases between. The CDR3 here is CASSVVANTEAFF. The CDR3 nucleotides are TGTGCCAGCAGCGTGGTAGCGAACACTGAAGCTTTCTTT.

The chain is built from TRBV28 and TRBJ1-1; D remains unclear. Trimming cost V 7 bases and J 4 bases, with 13 bases left between them. Germline CDR1 is MDHEN and CDR2 is SYDVKM. This CDR3 has 13 residues. CDR3 nucleotide sequence: TGTGCCAGCACCTTCCGGAGTCTCACTGAAGCTTTCTTT. This encodes CASTFRSLTEAFF.

The rearrangement links TRBV28 to TRBJ2-2; a possible D gene is TRBD1 (6 bases). This CDR3 is built from 15 residues. Germline-derived CDR1 and CDR2 are MDHEN and SYDVKM. V was shortened by 1 base and J by 4 bases, with 10 bases between the two germline ends. Here the CDR3 reads CASSLSGQGTGELFF. The CDR3 DNA follows: TGTGCCAGCAGTTTATCGGGACAAGGCACCGGGGAGCTGTTTTTT.

This clone was recorded only once. The rearrangement joins TRBV28 to TRBJ2-7; a weak D match, TRBD1 (6 bases). This CDR3 region has 16 residues. Trimming took off 3 bases at V and 1 base at J, with 16 bases between the two ends. Germline assignment: CDR1 MDHEN and CDR2 SYDVKM. CDR3 sequence reads: CASSFPPGQGSYEQYF. CDR3 DNA: TGTGCCAGCAGTTTCCCCCCGGGACAAGGATCCTACGAGCAGTACTTC.

V is TRBV2 and J is TRBJ2-6; 10 bases are shared with TRBD1. CDR3 length: 16 amino acids. V shed 8 bases, J shed 2 bases, and the junction held 6 bases outside the gene matches. Looked up from germline, CDR1 is SNHLY and CDR2 is FYNNEI. CDR3 region: CASQAGQGTGANVLTF. CDR3 DNA: TGTGCCAGCCAAGCGGGACAGGGGACTGGGGCCAACGTCCTGACTTTC.

The gene calls are TRBV2 and TRBJ2-6; tentatively, D is TRBD2 (7 bases). Germline V lookup: CDR1 SNHLY, CDR2 FYNNEI. Between the trimmed V and J ends, which lost 6 bases and 4 bases, there was a span of 19 bases. The CDR3 totals 17 residues. For the CDR3, the DNA is TGTGCCAGCAGCGCCGTCCAAGGGGGAGGGGGGGCCAACGTCCTGACTTTC. The encoded protein is CASSAVQGGGGANVLTF. The whole variable domain, filled in from reference TRBV2 and TRBJ2-6, reads EPEVTQTPSHQVTQMGQEVILRCVPISNHLYFYWYRQILGQKVEFLVSFYNNEISEKSEIFDDQFSVERPDGSNFTLKIRSTKLEDSAMYFCASSAVQGGGGANVLTFGAGSRLTVL.

This sequence joins TRBV11-2 and TRBJ2-5; D is ambiguous. This CDR3 has 12 amino acids. V dropped 3 bases and J dropped 4 bases, with 6 bases sitting between them. Germline CDR1 reads SGHAT; CDR2 reads FQNNGV. This chain's CDR3 is CASSLFGETQYF. Written as DNA, the CDR3 is TGTGCCAGCAGCTTGTTCGGAGAGACCCAGTACTTC.

The rearrangement uses TRBV7-9 and TRBJ2-5, with D maybe TRBD1 (5 bases). V lost 3 bases to trimming and J lost 5 bases, with 10 bases between them. Germline values: CDR1 SEHNR, CDR2 FQNEAQ (reference sequence). CDR3 size: 13 residues. The CDR3 coding sequence is TGTGCCAGCAGCTTGGCAGGGATGGAGACCCAGTACTTC. Translated: CASSLAGMETQYF.

The V call is TRBV11-2, the J call TRBJ1-6, with D unclear. The ends were cut back, 1 base at V and 0 bases at J, with 7 bases in the middle. This CDR3 has 16 amino acids. The germline V gene encodes CDR1 SGHAT and CDR2 FQNNGV. The CDR3 is CASSLAGSSYNSPLHF. CDR3 nucleotide sequence: TGTGCCAGCAGCTTAGCGGGTAGCTCCTATAATTCACCCCTCCACTTT.

V usage is TRBV7-9 and J usage is TRBJ2-5, with 9 positions matching TRBD1. Germline V gene sequence: CDR1 SEHNR, CDR2 FQNEAQ (reference sequence). J gave up 4 bases and V 5 bases, and 8 bases lay outside the gene matches. The CDR3 extends over 15 amino acids. DNA for the CDR3: TGTGCCAGCAGCCGGCTACAGGGGGCCCGAGAGACCCAGTACTTC. Protein sequence: CASSRLQGARETQYF.

This chain connects TRBV2 to TRBJ2-3, with 7 bases fitting TRBD2. CDR3 length: 14 residues. V shed 6 bases and J 2 bases; nucleotides not matched to a gene: 5. Looked up from germline, CDR1 is SNHLY and CDR2 is FYNNEI. CDR3 sequence reads: CASRLAGYTDTQYF. The CDR3, as DNA: TGTGCCAGCAGGTTAGCGGGCTACACAGATACGCAGTATTTT.

The chain recombines TRBV6-1 with TRBJ2-3, with a weak D call TRBD2 (7 bases). The length of the CDR3 is 13 residues. The germline V and J ends were trimmed by 6 bases and 6 bases, with 13 bases remaining between them. CDR1 and CDR2 from the germline V gene are MNHNS and SASEGT. Here the CDR3 reads CASRGGGADTQYF. The CDR3 bases are TGTGCCAGCAGGGGTGGGGGGGCGGATACGCAGTATTTT.

This clone was seen only a few times. The rearrangement links TRBV9 to TRBJ2-3, with TRBD2 matching over 7 bases. Trimming at V came to 1 base and at J to 1 base, leaving 6 bases not matched to a gene. Per germline, CDR1 SGDLS and CDR2 YYNGEE. The CDR3 extends over 16 amino acids. The CDR3 DNA reads TGTGCCAGCAGCGTACGGACTAGAGAGGGCACAGATACGCAGTATTTT. This sequence encodes CASSVRTREGTDTQYF.

The chain has TRBV11-3 and TRBJ1-2; 7 bases agree with TRBD1. The CDR3 is 13 amino acids. J lost 7 bases, V lost 6 bases, and 8 bases had no gene match. Germline V gene lookup returns CDR1 SGHNT and CDR2 YENEEA. The CDR3 reads CASRRGQLAGYTF. The CDR3, as DNA: TGTGCCAGCAGACGGGGACAGCTAGCTGGCTACACCTTC.

The V and J genes are TRBV5-3 and TRBJ2-7; no definite D call. TRBV5-3 is sorted into the ORF group, with uncertain function. The CDR3 is 14 amino acids. Deletions cut 4 bases from V and 2 bases from J, with 13 bases between. The CDR3 sequence: CARSPLGRTYEQYF. The CDR3 bases are TGTGCCAGAAGCCCCCTAGGTCGAACCTACGAGCAGTACTTC.

The J gene is TRBJ2-1, the V gene TRBV7-9; 8 bases match TRBD2. This CDR3 contains 14 residues. Trimming took 5 bases from V and 8 from J; bases not matched to a gene: 8. Germline V lookup: CDR1 SEHNR, CDR2 FQNEAQ (reference sequence). The chain's CDR3 is CASSASGSFDEQFF. Written as DNA, the CDR3 is TGTGCCAGCAGCGCAAGCGGGAGCTTCGATGAGCAGTTCTTC.

In DNA form, the CDR3 reads TGTGCCAGCAGTCCGAAGTGGGCCGTGGAGGCCTCCAGCGGGAACACTGAAGCTTTCTTT. Translation: CASSPKWAVEASSGNTEAFF. The rearrangement uses TRBV2 and TRBJ1-1, with D unclear. This CDR3 comprises 20 residues. The V and J ends lost 5 bases and 1 base respectively, with 29 bases between them. Germline CDR1 reads SNHLY; CDR2 reads FYNNEI. Together with reference TRBV2 and TRBJ1-1, the CDR3 gives the full variable domain: EPEVTQTPSHQVTQMGQEVILRCVPISNHLYFYWYRQILGQKVEFLVSFYNNEISEKSEIFDDQFSVERPDGSNFTLKIRSTKLEDSAMYFCASSPKWAVEASSGNTEAFFGQGTRLTVV.

The chain links TRBV9 to TRBJ1-1; tentative D call: TRBD1 (6 bases). Germline V gene data show CDR1 as SGDLS and CDR2 as YYNGEE. The CDR3 totals 15 residues. With 3 bases removed from V and 5 bases from J, the gap between germline ends came to 17 bases. CDR3 region: CASSAGVTGWTEAFF. DNA of the CDR3: TGTGCCAGCAGCGCAGGGGTTACGGGGTGGACTGAAGCTTTCTTT. Full variable domain (missing parts from reference TRBV9 and TRBJ1-1): DSGVTQTPKHLITATGQRVTLRCSPRSGDLSVYWYQQSLDQGLQFLIQYYNGEERAKGNILERFSAQQFPDLHSELNLSSLELGDSALYFCASSAGVTGWTEAFFGQGTRLTVV.

This chain joins TRBV5-8 and TRBJ1-2, with D possibly matching TRBD1 (5 bases). V lost 4 bases and J 7 bases, leaving 14 bases between the germline ends. The CDR3 consists of 13 residues. Germline V gene data show CDR1 as SGHTS and CDR2 as YDEGEE. The CDR3 DNA reads as TGTGCCAGCAGCCGATGGGACTTGGGTGGCTACACCTTC. It codes for CASSRWDLGGYTF. The variable domain in full, completed from reference TRBV5-8 and TRBJ1-2, reads EAGVTQSPTHLIKTRGQQATLRCSPISGHTSVYWYQQALGLGLQFLLWYDEGEERNRGNFPPRFSGRQFPNYSSELNVNALELEDSALYLCASSRWDLGGYTFGSGTRLTVV.

This clone appeared a few times. This chain links TRBV5-4 with TRBJ2-3, with a weak D call TRBD2 (5 bases). Germline-derived CDR1 and CDR2 are SGHNT and YYREEE (reference sequence). V was cut by 3 bases and J by 2 bases, with 16 bases left in between. CDR3 length: 16 residues. Written as DNA, the CDR3 is TGTGCCAGCAGCTGCCGGGATACTAAAATCACAGATACGCAGTATTTT. It translates to CASSCRDTKITDTQYF.